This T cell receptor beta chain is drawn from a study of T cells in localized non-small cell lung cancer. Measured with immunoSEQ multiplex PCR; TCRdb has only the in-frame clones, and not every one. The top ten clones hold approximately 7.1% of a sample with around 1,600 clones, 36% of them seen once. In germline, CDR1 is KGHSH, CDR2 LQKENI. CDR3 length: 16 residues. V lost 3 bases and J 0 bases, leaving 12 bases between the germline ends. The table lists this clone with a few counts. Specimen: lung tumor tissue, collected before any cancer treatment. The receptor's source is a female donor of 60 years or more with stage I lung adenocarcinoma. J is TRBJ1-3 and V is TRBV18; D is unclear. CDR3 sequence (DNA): TGTGCCAGCTCACCTCAGGAAGACTTCTCTGGAAACACCATATATTTT. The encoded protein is CASSPQEDFSGNTIYF.